This T cell receptor beta chain was profiled in a study of blood T cells in healthy people across ages. In regard to this clonotype: The antigen is unknown.

Researchers collected around 11 milliliters of peripheral blood from every single donor. A second PCR of roughly 6 to 12 cycles used a sample-barcoded 5' primer and a J-beta primer mix. Each CDR3 protein is one row after TCRdb ran MiXCR on the 5' RACE reads. The data show 450,000 to 700,000 distinct CDR3 sequences, roughly 29% seen once. Study results and limitations: In older individuals, TCR beta diversity per million T cells was lower, falling roughly linearly with age. Changes seen in expanded clonotypes were possibly confounded by donor CMV status left unknown.

Looked up from germline, CDR1 is SQVTM and CDR2 is ANQGSEA. The V and J ends lost 7 bases and 0 bases, in that order; junction bases with no gene match: 5. CDR3 length: 14 residues. The chain uses TRBV29-1 and TRBJ2-5; 10 positions match TRBD2. The sequencing sample was made of blood. The clonotype was recovered from a woman in her 70s in good health. The CDR3 loop reads CSATSGNYQETQYF. In DNA form, the CDR3 reads TGCAGCGCAACTAGCGGGAATTACCAAGAGACCCAGTACTTC.